One sample yielded the 7 T cell receptor beta chains listed below, sequenced in a study of cytomegalovirus exposure and HLA in healthy donors. Amplification used 60 Vbeta primers and 13 Jbeta primers. The method was immunoSEQ multiplex PCR; TCRdb's version includes in-frame clones alone and lacks a portion of them. Of 95,000 to 150,000 clones listed, 75% to 85% are singletons. The sequencing input was PBMCs. Receptors originate from a woman between 50 and 59 years old in good health and CMV-seropositive.

The chain has TRBV7-8 and TRBJ2-5, with TRBD1 matching 9 bases. After removal of 5 bases from V and 7 bases from J, the junction contained 14 bases not matched to a gene. The CDR3 covers 16 residues. Looked up from germline, CDR1 is SGHVS and CDR2 is FQNEAQ. CDR3 region: CASSLRTGVLGWTQYF. The CDR3 DNA reads TGTGCCAGCAGCCTCCGGACAGGGGTCCTAGGTTGGACCCAGTACTTC.

The genes are TRBV30 and TRBJ1-1; D gene unclear. The CDR3 contains 11 residues. Germline V gene data show CDR1 as GTSNPN and CDR2 as SVGIG (reference sequence). Trimming took 8 bases from V and 3 from J, leaving 10 bases between them. The CDR3 reads CAGGIHTEAFF. In DNA form, the CDR3 reads TGTGCCGGAGGGATACACACTGAAGCTTTCTTT.

This clone has only one observation. This chain joins TRBV25-1 and TRBJ2-3; D call uncertain. The V gene's germline CDR1 is MGHDK and CDR2 SYGVNS. The CDR3 has 14 amino acids. With 4 bases removed from V and 0 bases from J, the gap between germline ends came to 8 bases. CDR3 in DNA: TGTGCCAGCAGTGGGGCGTCAAGCACAGATACGCAGTATTTT. Translating gives CASSGASSTDTQYF.

V gene TRBV13 combines with J gene TRBJ2-2; 10 positions match TRBD1. In germline, CDR1 is PRHDT, CDR2 FYEKMQ (reference sequence). V shed 6 bases, J shed 5 bases, and the junction held 9 bases outside the gene matches. The CDR3 runs 16 residues. Written as DNA, the CDR3 is TGTGCCAGCAGAGAAGGGACAGGGGCTATAACCGGGGAGCTGTTTTTT. This encodes CASREGTGAITGELFF.

This chain connects TRBV10-3 to TRBJ1-4; TRBD1 matches at 8 bases. Germline V gene sequence: CDR1 ENHRY, CDR2 SYGVKD. The V and J ends lost 5 bases and 5 bases, in that order; junction bases with no gene match: 10. This CDR3 spans 16 amino acids. CDR3 nucleotides: TGTGCCATCAGTACGTCGGCCCGGGACAGGAATGAAAAACTGTTTTTT. It specifies CAISTSARDRNEKLFF.

The CDR3 region is CASSWGTATDTQYF. The CDR3 DNA is TGTGCCAGCAGCTGGGGCACAGCTACAGATACGCAGTATTTT. This chain uses TRBV7-9 with TRBJ2-3, with D possibly being TRBD1 (5 bases). From germline, CDR1 is SEHNR and CDR2 FQNEAQ (reference sequence). The CDR3 is made up of 14 amino acids. Trimming cost V 4 bases and J 3 bases, with 11 bases left between them.

This sequence joins TRBV27 and TRBJ1-1; tentatively, D is TRBD1 (6 bases). The V end was cut by 8 bases, the J end by 7 bases, with 17 bases between. This CDR3 has 13 residues. CDR1 is MNHEY and CDR2 is SMNVEV in the germline V gene (reference sequence). CDR3 coding DNA: TGTGCCAGCCCCAAGGGGGAGATGGTTGAAGCTTTCTTT. Translation: CASPKGEMVEAFF.